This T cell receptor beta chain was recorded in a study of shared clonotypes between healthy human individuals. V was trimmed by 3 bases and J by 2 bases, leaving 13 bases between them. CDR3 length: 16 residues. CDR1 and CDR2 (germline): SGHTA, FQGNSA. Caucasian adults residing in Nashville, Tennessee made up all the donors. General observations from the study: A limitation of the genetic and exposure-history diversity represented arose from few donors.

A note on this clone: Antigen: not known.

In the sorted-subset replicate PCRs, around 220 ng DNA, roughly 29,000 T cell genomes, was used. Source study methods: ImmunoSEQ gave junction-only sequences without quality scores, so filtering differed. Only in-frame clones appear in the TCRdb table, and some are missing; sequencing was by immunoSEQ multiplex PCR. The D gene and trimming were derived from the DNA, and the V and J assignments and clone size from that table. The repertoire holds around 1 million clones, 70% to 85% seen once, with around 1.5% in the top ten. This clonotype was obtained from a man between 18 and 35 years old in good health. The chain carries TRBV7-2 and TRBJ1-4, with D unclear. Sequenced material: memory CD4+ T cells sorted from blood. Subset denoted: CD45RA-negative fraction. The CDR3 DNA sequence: TGTGCCAGCAGCTTGTCCCTTGGACTGACTAATGAAAAACTGTTTTTT. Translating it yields CASSLSLGLTNEKLFF.